This TCR beta chain was recorded in a study of shared T cell receptors in the human thymus. The CDR3 totals 15 residues. V lost 1 base, J lost 2 bases, and 4 bases stayed unmatched. CDR1 is MNHNS, CDR2 SASEGT, per germline. Method: immunoSEQ multiplex PCR; TCRdb's copy keeps in-frame clones and lacks some. The sample includes approximately 760,000 clones, around 85% of them seen just once. The data were also submitted as part of a second study, on human thymus T cells. This second study says: Those donating were healthy Finnish infants in corrective surgery for congenital heart defects. The source of the thymus tissue was resections taken during corrective heart surgery. Repertoires from thymus and blood appeared to show biased V and J gene usage. Related research described strongly overlapping thymic repertoires in unrelated people.

This TCR was recovered from a girl less than two years old with a congenital heart defect. Specimen: thymocytes. This sequence joins TRBV6-1 and TRBJ1-2, with 7 bases identical to TRBD1. CDR3 in amino acids: CASSEDGQVNYGYTF. As DNA, the CDR3 is TGTGCCAGCAGTGAAGACGGACAGGTGAACTATGGCTACACCTTC.